A single T cell receptor (beta chain) is shown here with its context. These data originate in a study of cytomegalovirus exposure and HLA in healthy donors. The CDR3 is 15 amino acids. Per germline, CDR1 SGHAT and CDR2 FQNNGV. Trimming left V 3 bases short and J 0 bases short, with 9 bases between. PCR primers comprised 60 Vbeta and 13 Jbeta primers. The method was immunoSEQ multiplex PCR; TCRdb's version includes in-frame clones alone and lacks a portion of them. The sample holds a few hundred thousand clones; approximately 90% are singletons and the top ten take around 1%. The TCR was taken from a young woman in good health and CMV-seronegative. The J gene is TRBJ2-1, the V gene TRBV11-2; D ambiguous. The sequencing sample was made of PBMCs. CDR3 in amino acids: CASSLTWSSYNEQFF. The CDR3 DNA follows: TGTGCCAGCAGCTTGACTTGGAGCTCCTACAATGAGCAGTTCTTC.